Below, 16 T cell receptor beta chains from the same sample are listed, as sequenced in a study of long-term antiretroviral therapy in people with HIV. With survey level as its setting, the immunoSEQ assay was v3.0. The table came from immunoSEQ multiplex PCR; TCRdb's copy has only in-frame clones and leaves some out. The sample has about 28,000 clones, roughly 80% seen once. The sequencing here drew on unsorted PBMCs, taken 3 years after starting antiretroviral therapy. These receptors all stem from a man aged 35-49 years with HIV.

The rearrangement joins TRBV13 to TRBJ2-6, with D unclear. The V gene's germline CDR1 is PRHDT and CDR2 FYEKMQ (reference sequence). V was trimmed by 5 bases and J by 1 base, leaving 9 bases between them. This CDR3 has 15 residues. CDR3 protein: CASSNQDSGANVLTF. The CDR3 DNA reads as TGTGCCAGCAGCAATCAAGATTCTGGGGCCAACGTCCTGACTTTC. Looking up the rest from reference TRBV13 and TRBJ2-6 gives the full variable domain: AAGVIQSPRHLIKEKRETATLKCYPIPRHDTVYWYQQGPGQDPQFLISFYEKMQSDKGSIPDRFSAQQFSDYHSELNMSSLELGDSALYFCASSNQDSGANVLTFGAGSRLTVL.

V usage is TRBV6-5 and J usage is TRBJ1-2, with 7 bases matching TRBD1. CDR3 length equals 13 residues. Germline values: CDR1 MNHEY, CDR2 SVGAGI. The trim removed 5 bases at V and 6 bases at J, leaving 6 bases unmatched. CDR3 protein: CASSDRDTDGYTF. In nucleotides, the CDR3 is TGTGCCAGCAGTGACAGGGACACGGATGGCTACACCTTC.

This chain connects TRBV25-1 to TRBJ2-5; D is ambiguous. The CDR3 is 13 residues long. CDR1 is MGHDK, CDR2 SYGVNS, per germline. Deletions cut 3 bases from V and 2 bases from J, with 7 bases between. CDR3 in amino acids: CASSDGIQETQYF. CDR3 DNA: TGTGCCAGCAGTGACGGAATACAAGAGACCCAGTACTTC.

This rearrangement joins TRBV10-1 to TRBJ2-7, with D unresolved. Trimming took off 0 bases at V and 6 bases at J, with 12 bases between the two ends. CDR3 size: 14 residues. Germline V lookup: CDR1 WNHNN, CDR2 SYGVQD (reference sequence). As DNA, the CDR3 is TGCGCCAGCAGTGAGTCTGGGTCGGAGAGCGAGCAGTACTTC. It codes for CASSESGSESEQYF.

The chain recombines TRBV4-3 with TRBJ2-2, with D perhaps TRBD2 (6 bases). CDR1 is LGHNA, CDR2 YSLEER, per germline. Trimming pared 1 base from V and 0 bases from J, leaving 9 bases between. The CDR3 has 16 residues. The CDR3 nucleotides read TGCGCCAGCAGCCAAGGTAGCGGCCCGAACACCGGGGAGCTGTTTTTT. It yields the protein CASSQGSGPNTGELFF.

This clone was observed a few times. The rearrangement joins TRBV7-7 to TRBJ2-7, with a weak D call TRBD1 (6 bases). Per germline, CDR1 SSHAT and CDR2 FNYEAQ (reference sequence). There are 14 residues in the CDR3. V lost 4 bases, J lost 6 bases, and 16 bases lay in between. CDR3 nucleotides: TGTGCCAGCAGCTCGAATGCAGGGGCTCCCGAGCAGTACTTC. It translates to CASSSNAGAPEQYF.

This clone has just one count. The chain combines TRBV7-2 with TRBJ2-7; TRBD2 aligns across 8 bases. J was trimmed by 3 bases and V by 1 base; bases with no gene match: 11. In germline, CDR1 is SGHTA, CDR2 FQGNSA. The CDR3 loop spans 17 amino acids. CDR3 bases: TGTGCCAGCAGCTTAGAGCGAGCCCGGGAGGGCCTCTACGAGCAGTACTTC. Encoded protein: CASSLERAREGLYEQYF.

The gene calls are TRBV19 and TRBJ1-1; D is unresolved. This CDR3 comprises 13 residues. Germline CDR1 is LNHDA and CDR2 is SQIVND (reference sequence). Trimming stripped 3 bases from V and 1 base from J, with 6 bases between. In nucleotides, the CDR3 is TGTGCCAGTAGTATTTTAGGGAACACTGAAGCTTTCTTT. It codes for CASSILGNTEAFF.

The chain combines TRBV10-2 with TRBJ2-6; D is unclear. This CDR3 has 13 amino acids. Germline lookup yields CDR1 WSHSY and CDR2 SAAADI. The V gene lost 6 bases and the J gene lost 3 bases, with 6 bases spanning the gap. The CDR3 sequence: CASRPVGANVLTF. CDR3 DNA sequence: TGCGCCAGCAGGCCGGTTGGGGCCAACGTCCTGACTTTC.

This clone was detected only once. The CDR3, as DNA: TGTGCCAGCAGCTTAGAACCAGCTCTAAGGTCACCCCTCCACTTT. This sequence encodes CASSLEPALRSPLHF. This chain joins TRBV7-9 and TRBJ1-6; D ambiguous. This CDR3 region has 15 residues. Germline CDR1 is SEHNR and CDR2 is FQNEAQ (reference sequence). The V end was cut by 1 base, the J end by 10 bases, with 14 bases between.

CDR3 nucleotides: TGCGCCAGCAGCCAAGGGACGGGACAGATCTACGAGCAGTACTTC. It is translated as CASSQGTGQIYEQYF. The chain joins TRBV4-1 to TRBJ2-7; 7 bases line up with TRBD1. After removal of 1 base from V and 3 bases from J, the junction contained 6 bases not matched to a gene. Germline CDR1 reads MGHRA; CDR2 reads YSYEKL. The CDR3 totals 15 residues.

V usage is TRBV14 and J usage is TRBJ1-1; D uncertain. Germline V gives CDR1 SGHDN, CDR2 FVKESK. V lost 4 bases and J 10 bases, leaving 16 bases between the germline ends. CDR3 length: 13 residues. In DNA, the CDR3 is TGTGCCAGCAGCCGGATTGCTGGAGTAGGAGCTTTCTTT. It translates to CASSRIAGVGAFF. Full variable domain (missing parts from reference TRBV14 and TRBJ1-1): EAGVTQFPSHSVIEKGQTVTLRCDPISGHDNLYWYRRVMGKEIKFLLHFVKESKQDESGMPNNRFLAERTGGTYSTLKVQPAELEDSGVYFCASSRIAGVGAFFGQGTRLTVV.

The chain carries TRBV5-1 and TRBJ1-2; no reliable D call. V gave up 1 base and J gave up 0 bases, with 10 bases separating them. Germline CDR1 SGHRS, CDR2 YFSETQ. The CDR3 covers 15 residues. In nucleotides, the CDR3 is TGCGCCAGCAGCTTGATAGCAGCTTCTAACTATGGCTACACCTTC. It yields the protein CASSLIAASNYGYTF.

This clone has more than one count but fewer than ten. The V gene is TRBV6-5, the J gene TRBJ2-7; D is perhaps TRBD2 (6 bases). Trimming removed 2 bases at V and 7 bases at J, with 15 bases between. From germline, CDR1 is MNHEY and CDR2 SVGAGI. The CDR3 is 14 residues long. The CDR3 region is CASSYVRDSGEQYF. In DNA form, the CDR3 reads TGTGCCAGCAGTTACGTCCGGGACTCGGGAGAGCAGTACTTC.

The chain combines TRBV10-3 with TRBJ2-3; no clear D. Trimming took off 0 bases at V and 0 bases at J, with 7 bases between the two ends. Per the germline V gene, CDR1 is ENHRY and CDR2 is SYGVKD. The CDR3 has 15 residues. In DNA form, the CDR3 reads TGTGCCATCAGTGAGTCGGGGATTAGCACAGATACGCAGTATTTT. Residues: CAISESGISTDTQYF.

The chain is built from TRBV5-1 and TRBJ1-1; D perhaps matches TRBD1 (6 bases). CDR3 length: 15 residues. Germline V gives CDR1 SGHRS, CDR2 YFSETQ. V lost 4 bases to trimming and J lost 4 bases, with 17 bases between them. The CDR3 sequence: CASSSVTGSITEAFF. CDR3 DNA: TGCGCCAGCAGCAGCGTGACAGGTTCTATCACTGAAGCTTTCTTT.